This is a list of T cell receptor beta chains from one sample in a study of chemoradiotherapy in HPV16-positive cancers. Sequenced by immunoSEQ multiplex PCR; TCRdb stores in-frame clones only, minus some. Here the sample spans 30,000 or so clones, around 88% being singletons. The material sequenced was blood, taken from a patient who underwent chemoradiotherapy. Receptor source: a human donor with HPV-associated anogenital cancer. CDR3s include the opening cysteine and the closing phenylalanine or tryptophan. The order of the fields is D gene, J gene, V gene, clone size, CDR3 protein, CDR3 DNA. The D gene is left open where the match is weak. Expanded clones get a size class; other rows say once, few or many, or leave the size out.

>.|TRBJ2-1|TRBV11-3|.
CASSFETGPYNEQFF
TGTGCCAGCAGCTTTGAAACGGGTCCTTACAATGAGCAGTTCTTC
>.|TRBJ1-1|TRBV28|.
CASSLGGGRTEAFF
TGTGCCAGCAGTTTGGGGGGCGGGCGCACTGAAGCTTTCTTT
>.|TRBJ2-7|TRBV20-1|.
CSARDHGGQYF
TGCAGTGCTAGAGATCACGGAGGGCAGTACTTC
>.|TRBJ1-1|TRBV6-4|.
CASSAAPGNTEAFF
TGTGCCAGCAGTGCCGCCCCAGGGAACACTGAAGCTTTCTTT
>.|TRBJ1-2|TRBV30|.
CAWSGGGLVGYTF
TGTGCCTGGTCCGGGGGGGGCCTGGTTGGCTACACCTTC
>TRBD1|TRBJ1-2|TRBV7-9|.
CASSLDTRTGNYGYTF
TGTGCCAGCAGCTTAGACACGCGGACAGGGAACTATGGCTACACCTTC
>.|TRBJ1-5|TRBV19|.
CASSISRTNQPQHF
TGTGCCAGTAGTATTTCCCGCACCAATCAGCCCCAGCATTTT
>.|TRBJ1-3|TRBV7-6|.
CASSFDRGVSSGNTIYF
TGTGCCAGCAGCTTCGACCGGGGAGTAAGCTCTGGAAACACCATATATTTT
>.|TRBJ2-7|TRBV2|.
CASRRGLTYEQYF
TGTGCCAGCCGTCGGGGACTTACCTACGAGCAGTACTTC
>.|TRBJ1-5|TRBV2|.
CASGGPNQPQHF
TGTGCCAGCGGGGGGCCGAATCAGCCCCAGCATTTT
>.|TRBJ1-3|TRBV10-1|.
CASSEFRGSGNTIYF
TGCGCCAGCAGTGAGTTCAGGGGCTCTGGAAACACCATATATTTT
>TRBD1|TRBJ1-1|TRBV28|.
CASSLPGQGTTEAFF
TGTGCCAGCAGTCTACCGGGACAGGGTACCACTGAAGCTTTCTTT
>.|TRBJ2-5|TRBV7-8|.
CASSFNPGSGETQYF
TGTGCCAGCAGCTTCAACCCCGGATCTGGGGAGACCCAGTACTTC
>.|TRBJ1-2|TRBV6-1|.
CASRVETANGYTF
TGTGCCAGCAGAGTCGAGACAGCCAATGGCTACACCTTC
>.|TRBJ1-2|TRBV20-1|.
CSATVYGYTF
TGCAGTGCTACAGTCTATGGCTACACCTTC
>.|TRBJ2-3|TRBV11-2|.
CASSLVLGGKDTQYF
TGTGCCAGCAGCTTAGTCCTAGGGGGTAAAGATACGCAGTATTTT
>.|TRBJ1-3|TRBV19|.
CASSINSALSGNTIYF
TGTGCCAGTAGTATTAACAGTGCGCTTTCTGGAAACACCATATATTTT
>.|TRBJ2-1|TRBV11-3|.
CASSLDYVVNEQFF
TGTGCCAGCAGCTTAGATTATGTGGTCAATGAGCAGTTCTTC
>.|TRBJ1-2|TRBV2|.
CASSEMLSGVSSYGYTF
TGTGCCAGCAGTGAAATGTTATCCGGGGTAAGCAGCTATGGCTACACCTTC
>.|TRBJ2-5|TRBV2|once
CASSEQQETQYF
TGTGCCAGCAGTGAGCAGCAAGAGACCCAGTACTTC
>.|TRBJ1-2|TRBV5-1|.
CASSPQSGWGYTF
TGCGCCAGCAGCCCTCAAAGTGGGTGGGGCTACACCTTC
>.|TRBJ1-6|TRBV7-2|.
CASSLVGGVNSPLHF
TGTGCCAGCAGCTTAGTGGGCGGAGTTAATTCACCCCTCCACTTT